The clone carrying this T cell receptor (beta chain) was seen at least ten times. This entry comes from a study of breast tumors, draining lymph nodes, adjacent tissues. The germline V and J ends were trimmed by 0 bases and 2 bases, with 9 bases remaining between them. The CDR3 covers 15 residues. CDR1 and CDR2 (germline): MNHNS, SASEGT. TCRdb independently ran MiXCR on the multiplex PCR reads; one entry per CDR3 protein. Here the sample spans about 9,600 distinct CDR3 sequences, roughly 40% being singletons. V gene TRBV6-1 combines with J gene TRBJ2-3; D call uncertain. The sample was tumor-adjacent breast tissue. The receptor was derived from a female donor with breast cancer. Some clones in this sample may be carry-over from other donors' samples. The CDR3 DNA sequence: TGTGCCAGCAGTGAAGCGGGAAACCCCACAGATACGCAGTATTTT. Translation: CASSEAGNPTDTQYF.